Given below is one TCR beta chain in context. A deep-level run was used for the assay. Template amounts of around 310 ng DNA, roughly 28,000 T cell genomes, were employed in unsorted PBMC replicate PCRs. Ten immunoSEQ deep assay plates served to sequence unsorted PBMC DNA. Some clones are missing from TCRdb's copy, which holds only in-frame ones; the method was immunoSEQ multiplex PCR. The sample lists 400,000 to 500,000 clones, approximately 79% occurring once. Donors, healthy HIV-negative adults, lacked recent acute infections or vaccinations. The V end lost 8 bases, the J end lost 4 bases, and 13 bases lay between the germline ends. CDR3 length: 14 amino acids. Germline CDR1 reads SGHRS; CDR2 reads YFSETQ. This sample stems from a study of shared clonotypes between healthy human individuals.

Sequencing input: PBMCs. V and J are TRBV5-1 and TRBJ2-6; no reliable D call. This TCR derives from a middle-aged woman in good health. Some clones in this sample may be carry-over from other donors' samples. The CDR3 spells CASNLGSGANVLTF. The DNA for the CDR3 is TGCGCCAGTAACTTGGGATCCGGGGCCAACGTCCTGACTTTC.